Listed below are T cell receptor beta chains from one sample, sequenced in a study of cytomegalovirus exposure and HLA in healthy donors. Produced via immunoSEQ multiplex PCR; TCRdb's table is partial and in-frame only. The sample includes about 80,000 clones, roughly 65% of them seen just once. The source material was PBMCs. The receptor set was obtained from a male donor in good health and CMV-seropositive. Each CDR3 is given with its conserved first and last residue. D genes are given only for firm matches. Size is omitted from some rows. Given values are once, few, many or a class for expanded clones.

clone size,J gene,D gene,V gene,CDR3 DNA,CDR3 protein
.,TRBJ2-7,TRBD1,TRBV6-1,TGTGCCAGCAGCCGACAGGGGCTCTACGAGCAGTACTTC,CASSRQGLYEQYF
.,TRBJ1-6,.,TRBV28,TGTGCCAGCAGTCTGGCAGCAGGGAATTCACCCCTCCACTTT,CASSLAAGNSPLHF
.,TRBJ2-3,.,TRBV7-6,TGTGCCAGCAGCGCGACCAGGGATACGCAGTATTTT,CASSATRDTQYF
.,TRBJ1-2,.,TRBV12-2,TGTGCAAGTCGCCCCCAGGGGTACGGGGATGGCTACACCTTC,CASRPQGYGDGYTF
.,TRBJ1-4,.,TRBV7-8,TGTGCCAGCAGTCGAGGAGATGCAACTAATGAAAAACTGTTTTTT,CASSRGDATNEKLFF
few,TRBJ2-7,.,TRBV27,TGTGCCAGCAGTTGGACAGTCTCCTACGAGCAGTACTTC,CASSWTVSYEQYF
few,TRBJ1-1,TRBD1,TRBV7-9,TGTGCCAGCAGCTTAGTTGAGGGGGCGTACACTGAAGCTTTCTTT,CASSLVEGAYTEAFF
.,TRBJ1-5,TRBD1,TRBV7-2,TGTGCCAGCAGCCAGGACAGGTATAGCAATCAGCCCCAGCATTTT,CASSQDRYSNQPQHF
.,TRBJ1-5,.,TRBV7-8,TGTGCCAGCAGCTTAGCGCTGGGGGGGGGTAATCAGCCCCAGCATTTT,CASSLALGGGNQPQHF
few,TRBJ2-2,TRBD2,TRBV19,TGTGCCAGTAGACACACTAGCGGGAGTGGCACCGGGGAGCTGTTTTTT,CASRHTSGSGTGELFF
few,TRBJ2-1,.,TRBV27,TGTGCCAGCAGACCCCCCCCTACCGCGGGTGAGCAGTTCTTC,CASRPPPTAGEQFF
.,TRBJ2-3,TRBD2,TRBV9,TGTGCCAGCAGCGTACCCTCGCGACTAGCGGGGGTTGTAGATACGCAGTATTTT,CASSVPSRLAGVVDTQYF
.,TRBJ2-7,TRBD1,TRBV7-8,TGTGCCAGCAGCCCCGGGACAGGGTCCTACGAGCAGTACTTC,CASSPGTGSYEQYF
.,TRBJ1-1,.,TRBV27,TGTGCCAGCAGTTTGGGAGAAAGGAACACTGAAGCTTTCTTT,CASSLGERNTEAFF
.,TRBJ2-3,.,TRBV19,TGTGCCAGTAGTATACTAGATACAGATACGCAGTATTTT,CASSILDTDTQYF
.,TRBJ2-5,TRBD2,TRBV7-7,TGTGCTAGCAGCGCCCCTAGCGGGAGGGATGGAGAGACCCAGTACTTC,CASSAPSGRDGETQYF
.,TRBJ2-1,TRBD2,TRBV19,TGTGCTAGCGGGAGGTACAATGAGCAGTTCTTC,CASGRYNEQFF
few,TRBJ2-7,.,TRBV27,TGTGCCAGCAGTTCCCAGGCATCCTACGAGCAGTACTTC,CASSSQASYEQYF
.,TRBJ2-1,.,TRBV4-1,TGCGCCAGCAGCCAAGACAGGTACGAGCAGTTCTTC,CASSQDRYEQFF
once,TRBJ1-1,.,TRBV5-1,TGCGCCAGCAGCTTGGCCGCGGGGGCGCGCGGCACTGAAGCTTTCTTT,CASSLAAGARGTEAFF
once,TRBJ1-1,TRBD1,TRBV5-8,TGTGCCAGCAGCCCGGGACAGCGGGAAGCTTTCTTT,CASSPGQREAFF
.,TRBJ2-2,.,TRBV5-4,TGTGCCAGCAGCGATAACAAGCGGAGAGGTACCGGGGAGCTGTTTTTT,CASSDNKRRGTGELFF
.,TRBJ1-2,TRBD1,TRBV30,TGTGCCTGGAGTGAACTACAGGGGTATGGCTACACCTTC,CAWSELQGYGYTF
.,TRBJ1-3,TRBD1,TRBV9,TGTGCCAGCAGCCCCGGGACAGGGGGCCACCGGGCGCCTGGAAACACCATATATTTT,CASSPGTGGHRAPGNTIYF
once,TRBJ2-7,TRBD2,TRBV6-5,TGTGCCAGCAAAAGGGGGGGACTAGATATTCCCGAGCAGTACTTC,CASKRGGLDIPEQYF
once,TRBJ2-3,.,TRBV25-1,TGTGCCAGCAGTGAATTACGAGGTAGCACAGATACGCAGTATTTT,CASSELRGSTDTQYF
few,TRBJ1-1,TRBD1,TRBV6-5,TGTGCCAGCAGTTACCAGGGGGCGCAAACTGAAGCTTTCTTT,CASSYQGAQTEAFF
.,TRBJ1-6,.,TRBV30,TGTGCCCTGGAGGACTCCTATAATTCACCCCTCCACTTT,CALEDSYNSPLHF
.,TRBJ2-7,.,TRBV28,TGTGCCAGCAGGCCATGGGACACCCCGGGCCACCACGAGCAGTACTTC,CASRPWDTPGHHEQYF
.,TRBJ2-5,.,TRBV29-1,TGCAGTGCAGGGACTCAAGAGACCCAGTACTTC,CSAGTQETQYF
few,TRBJ1-5,TRBD1,TRBV6-6,TGTGCCAGCAGTTCCTCGACAGGGGGTCTGCGGCCCCAGCATTTT,CASSSSTGGLRPQHF
.,TRBJ2-1,TRBD2,TRBV7-3,TGTGCCAGCCGGGCTAGCGGGAGGAATGAGCAGTTCTTC,CASRASGRNEQFF
.,TRBJ1-1,.,TRBV18,TGTGCCAGCTCACCACCAAACGAGGGAAACACTGAAGCTTTCTTT,CASSPPNEGNTEAFF
.,TRBJ1-3,.,TRBV7-8,TGTGCCATATCGACTGATAGAAACACCATATATTTT,CAISTDRNTIYF
.,TRBJ1-1,TRBD1,TRBV7-8,TGTGCCAGCACGACAGGGATCAACACTGAAGCTTTCTTT,CASTTGINTEAFF
few,TRBJ2-1,TRBD2,TRBV7-3,TGTGCCAGCAGCACGGGACTAGGGGATGAGCAGTTCTTC,CASSTGLGDEQFF
.,TRBJ1-5,.,TRBV29-1,TGCAGCGTTGCCGTGGGGAGTAGTCAGCCCCAGCATTTT,CSVAVGSSQPQHF
.,TRBJ1-1,TRBD1,TRBV7-9,TGTGCCAGCAGCCCAGGGGGGACTGAAGCTTTCTTT,CASSPGGTEAFF
.,TRBJ2-1,.,TRBV4-3,TGCGCCAGCAGCCAAGATCCAGCGGCGAGGAATCAAGGTGAGCAGTTCTTC,CASSQDPAARNQGEQFF